A single sample is the source of the 9 T cell receptor beta chains below, sequenced in a study of T cell responses to AZD1222 COVID-19 vaccine. Sequencing was performed with immunoSEQ multiplex PCR; in TCRdb, only in-frame clones are kept and a portion is missing. The table has about 39,000 clones, about 90% seen once. Sample: peripheral blood, taken 28 days after the second AZD1222 dose. The receptors were gathered from an adult who received the AZD1222 COVID-19 vaccine.

CDR3 sequence: CASRFGRTGGSYEQYF. The CDR3 region has the DNA TGCGCCAGCAGGTTTGGTAGGACAGGGGGGTCCTACGAGCAGTACTTC. V gene TRBV5-1 combines with J gene TRBJ2-7; 10 nucleotides agree with TRBD1. V was pared by 5 bases and J by 1 base, with 9 bases of the junction left unmatched. Germline loops: CDR1 SGHRS, CDR2 YFSETQ. There are 16 residues in the CDR3.

V usage is TRBV4-2 and J usage is TRBJ2-7; possible D gene TRBD1, 6 bases. CDR1 and CDR2 (germline): LGHNA, YNFKEQ. The V gene lost 1 base and the J gene lost 1 base, with 17 bases spanning the gap. CDR3 length equals 17 residues. CDR3 nucleotide sequence: TGTGCCAGCAGCCAAGTGGGGGCCGGTGAGTGGTCCTACGAGCAGTACTTC. It is translated as CASSQVGAGEWSYEQYF.

The rearrangement joins TRBV19 to TRBJ1-2; a weak D match, TRBD1 (6 bases). The CDR3 runs 12 residues. Germline V gives CDR1 LNHDA, CDR2 SQIVND (reference sequence). V lost 10 bases and J lost 7, with 16 bases in between. The CDR3 is CATAGQLFGYTF. In nucleotides, the CDR3 is TGTGCCACCGCGGGACAACTATTTGGCTACACCTTC.

The chain combines TRBV3-1 (or the pseudogene TRBV3-2) with TRBJ1-1, with D possibly being TRBD1 (6 bases). V was cut by 1 base and J by 4 bases, with 13 bases left in between. Germline V CDR1 and CDR2: LGHDT, YNNKEL (reference sequence). This CDR3 has 15 amino acids. CDR3 loop: CASSQAGRGGTEAFF. The CDR3, as DNA: TGTGCCAGCAGCCAAGCGGGAAGGGGGGGCACTGAAGCTTTCTTT.

The chain couples TRBV3-1 (or the pseudogene TRBV3-2) to TRBJ1-3; D unresolved. Trimming shortened V by 4 bases and J by 2 bases, and 18 bases separated the two germline ends. The germline gives CDR1 LGHDT, CDR2 YNNKEL (reference sequence). This CDR3 spans 17 amino acids. In DNA, the CDR3 is TGTGCCAGCAGCCTCCCGAGATCAACCCCGCCTGGAAACACCATATATTTT. This codes for CASSLPRSTPPGNTIYF.

The chain carries TRBV7-2 and TRBJ2-7; D unresolved. The germline gives CDR1 SGHTA, CDR2 FQGNSA. The CDR3 sequence is 13 residues long. The ends were cut back, 1 base at V and 3 bases at J, with 7 bases in the middle. DNA of the CDR3: TGTGCCAGCAGCTTAGTTGTAGGCTACGAGCAGTACTTC. It is translated as CASSLVVGYEQYF. Complete variable domain (other parts from reference TRBV7-2 and TRBJ2-7): GAGVSQSPSNKVTEKGKDVELRCDPISGHTALYWYRQSLGQGLEFLIYFQGNSAPDKSGLPSDRFSAERTGGSVSTLTIQRTQQEDSAVYLCASSLVVGYEQYFGPGTRLTVT.

This clone was counted a single time. The chain's CDR3 is CASSVTGRPEAFF. CDR3 nucleotide sequence: TGTGCCAGCAGTGTGACAGGGAGGCCTGAAGCTTTCTTT. The chain is built from TRBV2 and TRBJ1-1, with 7 bases lining up with TRBD1. Trimming removed 4 bases from V and 6 bases from J; junction bases left unmatched: 5. The CDR3 loop spans 13 amino acids. Germline CDR1 SNHLY, CDR2 FYNNEI.

The genes are TRBV2 and TRBJ2-2, with D perhaps matching TRBD2 (5 bases). The CDR3 length is 13 residues. Germline CDR1 and CDR2: SNHLY and FYNNEI. V lost 6 bases to trimming and J lost 2 bases, with 7 bases between them. The CDR3 loop is CASRGSNTGELFF. The CDR3, as DNA: TGTGCCAGCAGGGGGAGCAACACCGGGGAGCTGTTTTTT.

DNA of the CDR3: TGTGCCAGCAGTTACTCGCTAGGGAAGCATAATTCACCCCTCCACTTT. As protein: CASSYSLGKHNSPLHF. This chain joins TRBV6-5 and TRBJ1-6, with D unclear. This CDR3 comprises 16 residues. Trimming pared 0 bases from V and 5 bases from J, leaving 11 bases between. Germline-derived CDR1 and CDR2 are MNHEY and SVGAGI.